The TCR beta chain described here comes from a study of human T cells and chemical hapten exposure. The overall study: DPC at 2% was the sensitizing agent, placed on roughly 2 cm by roughly 2 cm of upper inner arm skin.

Notes on this clonotype: Its target is unknown.

The study, taken as a whole, reports: With patch test score, the counts of PT1 expanded TCRs showed a positive correlation. Donors had alopecia, so their immune response may differ from healthy people's.

Time point of the sample: patch test 1, 2 weeks after DPC sensitization. Noted treatment: therapeutic diphenylcyclopropenone sensitization with weekly scalp DPC. The template was total RNA from unfractionated whole blood. J was trimmed by 7 bases and V by 3 bases; bases with no gene match: 11. Germline V gene data show CDR1 as SEHNR and CDR2 as FQNEAQ (reference sequence). This CDR3 comprises 15 residues. One entry per CDR3 protein results from TCRdb running MiXCR on the RACE reads. The repertoire holds around 120,000 distinct CDR3 sequences, around 15% seen once, with roughly 0.92% in the top ten. The receptor's source is a man between 18 and 35 years old with alopecia areata. Some clones in this sample may be carry-over from other donors' samples. The gene calls are TRBV7-9 and TRBJ1-1; 7 bases map to TRBD1. This specimen was whole blood, taken in connection with sensitization to the hapten diphenylcyclopropenone (DPC). The chain's CDR3 is CASSFPIMTGNEAFF. Here the CDR3 DNA reads TGTGCCAGCAGCTTCCCCATTATGACAGGGAATGAAGCTTTCTTT.